This entry describes one TCR beta chain. The antigen is not known. The CDR3 contains 14 residues. V lost 2 bases and J lost 10, with 20 bases in between. Germline CDR1 reads GTSNPN; CDR2 reads SVGIG (reference sequence). Using immunoSEQ multiplex PCR, the repertoire was profiled, and TCRdb retains in-frame clones only, with some absent. The sample includes roughly 150,000 clones, 90% of them seen just once. This sample is part of a study of T cell responses to AZD1222 COVID-19 vaccine. General study points: Just a handful of people given AZD1222 tested seropositive at baseline. Two AZD1222 administrations were followed by greater Spike-specific TCR breadth and depth.

Material: peripheral blood, obtained 28 days after the second AZD1222 dose. This clonotype was obtained from an adult who received the AZD1222 COVID-19 vaccine. This chain uses TRBV30 with TRBJ1-1; D is undetermined. Written as DNA, the CDR3 is TGTGCCTGGAGTCCAACCCGGGCTACCAGCGGAGCTTTCTTT. It is translated as CAWSPTRATSGAFF.